This paragraph reports one T cell receptor beta chain. One junction end does not reproduce the germline sequence, and a read error may be involved. The CDR3 spans 13 residues. The data were obtained in a study of low-dose radiotherapy and immunotherapy resistance in tumors. TRAV and TRBV primers primed cDNA for both TCRalpha and TCRbeta. With a constant-region primer and a V-primer adapter, TCRs were subjected to approximately 21 PCR cycles of amplification. MiXCR, applied by TCRdb to the reads, yields one record per CDR3 protein. This sample has 12,000 or so distinct CDR3 sequences, with roughly 72% found just once.

This receptor was obtained from a human donor with advanced metastatic prostate, ovarian, gallbladder or colorectal cancer (not recorded which). This table probably holds off-target reads from a library built for another chain. The gene calls are TRBV5-3 and TRBJ2-1; D call uncertain. TRBV5-3 belongs to the ORF category, with a function that is uncertain. CDR3 in amino acids: CASSLGPDNEQFF. The CDR3 region has the DNA TGTGCCAGCAGCTTGGGCCCAGACAATGAGCAGTTCTTC.